This T cell receptor (beta chain) was sequenced during a study of OX40 agonist ivuxolimab in advanced cancers. The overall study: Every 2 weeks, ivuxolimab was infused into the patients intravenously at between 0.01 and 10 mg/kg.

Only in-frame clones appear in the TCRdb table, and some are missing; sequencing was by immunoSEQ multiplex PCR. The sample consists of 55,000 to 65,000 clones, about 81% of them appearing once. Regarding this clone: Its matching antigen is unknown.

Study-wide points: Both CD4+ and CD8+ T cell populations in blood had undergone clonal expansion by week 6 at 0.1 to 3.0 mg/kg. Antigen targets of the expanded peripheral T cells went undetermined. Averaging showed that CD8+ T cells had more expanded clones than CD4+ did.

CDR1 WSHSY and CDR2 SAAADI come from the germline V gene. The CDR3 loop spans 14 amino acids. V dropped 4 bases and J dropped 2 bases, with 8 bases sitting between them. The sequence was collected from an adult with an advanced solid tumor such as melanoma, head and neck, liver or kidney cancer. The rearrangement uses TRBV10-2 and TRBJ2-2, with D perhaps TRBD2 (6 bases). This specimen consisted of CD4+ or CD8+ T cells sorted from blood, obtained in a trial of the OX40 agonist ivuxolimab. Here the CDR3 DNA reads TGCGCCAGCAGTGTGGGGGGTAACACCGGGGAGCTGTTTTTT. Amino acid sequence: CASSVGGNTGELFF.